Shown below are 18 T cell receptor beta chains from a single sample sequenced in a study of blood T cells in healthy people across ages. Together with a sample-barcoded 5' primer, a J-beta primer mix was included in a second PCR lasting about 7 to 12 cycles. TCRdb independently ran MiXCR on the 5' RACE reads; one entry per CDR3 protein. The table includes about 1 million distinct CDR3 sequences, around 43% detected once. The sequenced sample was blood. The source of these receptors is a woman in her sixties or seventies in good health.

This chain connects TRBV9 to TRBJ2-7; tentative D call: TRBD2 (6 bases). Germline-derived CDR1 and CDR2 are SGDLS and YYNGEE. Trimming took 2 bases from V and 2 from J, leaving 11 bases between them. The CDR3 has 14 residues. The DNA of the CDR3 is TGTGCCAGCAGCGTCGGGACTTCCCCCTACGAGCAGTACTTC. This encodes CASSVGTSPYEQYF.

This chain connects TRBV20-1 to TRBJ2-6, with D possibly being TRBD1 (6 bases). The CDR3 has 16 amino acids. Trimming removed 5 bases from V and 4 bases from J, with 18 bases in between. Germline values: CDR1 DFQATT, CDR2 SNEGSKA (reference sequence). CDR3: CSALDRLRAGANVLTF. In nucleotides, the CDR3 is TGCAGTGCTTTGGACAGACTAAGGGCCGGGGCCAACGTCCTGACTTTC.

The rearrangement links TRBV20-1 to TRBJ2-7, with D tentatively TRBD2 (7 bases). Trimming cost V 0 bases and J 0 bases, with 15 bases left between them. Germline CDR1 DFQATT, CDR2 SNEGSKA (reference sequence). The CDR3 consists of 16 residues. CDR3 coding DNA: TGCAGTGCTAGAGATCACGGGGGGCCGAGCTCCTACGAGCAGTACTTC. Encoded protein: CSARDHGGPSSYEQYF.

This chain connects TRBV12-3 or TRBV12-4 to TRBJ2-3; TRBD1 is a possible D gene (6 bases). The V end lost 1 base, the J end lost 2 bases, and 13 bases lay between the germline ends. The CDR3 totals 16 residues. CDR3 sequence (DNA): TGTGCCAGCAGTTTAGGCGCCGGGACAAACACAGATACGCAGTATTTT. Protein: CASSLGAGTNTDTQYF.

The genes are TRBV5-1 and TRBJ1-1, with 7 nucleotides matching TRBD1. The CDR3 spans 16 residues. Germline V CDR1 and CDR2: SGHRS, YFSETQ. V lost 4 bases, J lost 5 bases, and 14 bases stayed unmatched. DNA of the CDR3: TGCGCCAGCAGCCCTGGGGACAGAGGATTAGGTACTGAAGCTTTCTTT. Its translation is CASSPGDRGLGTEAFF.

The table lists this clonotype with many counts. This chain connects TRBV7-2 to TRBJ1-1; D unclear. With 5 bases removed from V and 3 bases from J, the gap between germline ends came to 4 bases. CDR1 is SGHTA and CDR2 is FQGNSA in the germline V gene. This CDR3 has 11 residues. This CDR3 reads CASSLYTEAFF. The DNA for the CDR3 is TGTGCCAGCAGCCTTTACACTGAAGCTTTCTTT.

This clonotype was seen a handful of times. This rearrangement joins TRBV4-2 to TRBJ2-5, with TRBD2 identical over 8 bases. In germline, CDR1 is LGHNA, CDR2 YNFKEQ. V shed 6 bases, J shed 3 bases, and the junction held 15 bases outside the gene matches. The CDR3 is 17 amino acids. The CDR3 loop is CASRITHSGTREETQYF. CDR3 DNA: TGTGCCAGCAGAATCACTCATAGCGGGACCCGGGAAGAGACCCAGTACTTC.

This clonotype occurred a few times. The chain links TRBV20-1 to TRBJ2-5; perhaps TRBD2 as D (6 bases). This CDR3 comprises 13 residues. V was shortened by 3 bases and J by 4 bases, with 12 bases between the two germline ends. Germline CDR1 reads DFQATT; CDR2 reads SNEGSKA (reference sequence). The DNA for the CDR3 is TGCAGTGCTAGTCAGAGACTAGGAGAGACCCAGTACTTC. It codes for CSASQRLGETQYF.

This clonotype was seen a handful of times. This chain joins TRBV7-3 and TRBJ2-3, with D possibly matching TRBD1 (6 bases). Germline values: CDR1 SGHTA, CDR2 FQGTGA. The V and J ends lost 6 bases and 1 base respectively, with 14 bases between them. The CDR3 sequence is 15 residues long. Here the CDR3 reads CASSLDRSGTDTQYF. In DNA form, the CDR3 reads TGTGCCAGCAGTTTAGACAGGAGCGGCACAGATACGCAGTATTTT.

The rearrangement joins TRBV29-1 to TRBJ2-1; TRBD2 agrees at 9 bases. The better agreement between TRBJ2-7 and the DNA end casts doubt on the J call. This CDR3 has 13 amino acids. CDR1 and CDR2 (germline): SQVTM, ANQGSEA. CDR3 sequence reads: CSVDFAGGNEQYF. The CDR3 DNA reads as TGCAGCGTTGATTTCGCGGGAGGGAATGAGCAGTACTTC.

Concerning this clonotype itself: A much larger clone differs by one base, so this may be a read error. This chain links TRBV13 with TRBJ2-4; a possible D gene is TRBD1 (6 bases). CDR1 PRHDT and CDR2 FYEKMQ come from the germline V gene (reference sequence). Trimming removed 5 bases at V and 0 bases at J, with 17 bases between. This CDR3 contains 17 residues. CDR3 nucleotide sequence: TGTGCCAGCAGCGGACAGCCAGTCAGGGGAGCCAAAAACATTCAGTACTTC. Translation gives CASSGQPVRGAKNIQYF.

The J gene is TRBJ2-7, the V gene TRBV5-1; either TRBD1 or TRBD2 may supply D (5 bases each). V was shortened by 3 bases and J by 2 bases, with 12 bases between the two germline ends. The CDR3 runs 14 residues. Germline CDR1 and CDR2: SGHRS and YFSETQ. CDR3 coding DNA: TGCGCCAGCAGCTGGGGACCCCAGCCCTACGAGCAGTACTTC. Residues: CASSWGPQPYEQYF. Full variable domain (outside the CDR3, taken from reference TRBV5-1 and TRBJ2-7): KAGVTQTPRYLIKTRGQQVTLSCSPISGHRSVSWYQQTPGQGLQFLFEYFSETQRNKGNFPGRFSGRQFSNSRSEMNVSTLELGDSALYLCASSWGPQPYEQYFGPGTRLTVT.

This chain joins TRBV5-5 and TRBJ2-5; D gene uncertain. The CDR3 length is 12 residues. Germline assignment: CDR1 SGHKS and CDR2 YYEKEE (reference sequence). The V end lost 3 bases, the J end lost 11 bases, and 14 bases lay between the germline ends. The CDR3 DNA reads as TGTGCCAGCAGCTCCGGTTCGAGTGAGCAGTACTTC. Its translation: CASSSGSSEQYF.

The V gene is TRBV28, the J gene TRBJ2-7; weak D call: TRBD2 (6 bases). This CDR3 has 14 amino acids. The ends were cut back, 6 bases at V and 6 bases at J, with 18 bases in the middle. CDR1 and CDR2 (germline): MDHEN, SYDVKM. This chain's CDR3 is CASSNPRLVSEQYF. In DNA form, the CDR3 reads TGTGCCAGCAGCAACCCGAGACTAGTTAGCGAGCAGTACTTC.

CDR3 in DNA: TGTGCCAGTAATGACCGGTTGAGCTATGGCTACACCTTC. Translated, it gives CASNDRLSYGYTF. The chain joins TRBV12-3 or TRBV12-4 to TRBJ1-2; D is ambiguous. Trimming stripped 9 bases from V and 4 bases from J, with 15 bases between. The CDR3 is made up of 13 amino acids.

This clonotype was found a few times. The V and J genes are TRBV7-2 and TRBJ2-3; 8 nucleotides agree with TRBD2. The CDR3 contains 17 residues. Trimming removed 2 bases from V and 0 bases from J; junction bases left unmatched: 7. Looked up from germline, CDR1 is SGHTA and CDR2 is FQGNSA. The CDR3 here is CASSLSGLATSTDTQYF. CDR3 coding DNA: TGTGCCAGCAGCTTAAGCGGACTAGCCACCAGCACAGATACGCAGTATTTT.

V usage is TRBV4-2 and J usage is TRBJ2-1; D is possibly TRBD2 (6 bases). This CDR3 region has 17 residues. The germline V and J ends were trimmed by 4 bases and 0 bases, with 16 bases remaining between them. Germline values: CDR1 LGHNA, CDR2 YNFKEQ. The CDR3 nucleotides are TGTGCCAGCAGCCCTCATCAAGGAGGGAGCTCCTACAATGAGCAGTTCTTC. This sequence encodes CASSPHQGGSSYNEQFF.

The CDR3 DNA sequence: TGTGCCAGCAGTCTTAGAGAGCTTAACAATGAGCAGTACTTC. Its protein product is CASSLRELNNEQYF. This chain links TRBV27 with TRBJ2-1; D not resolved. Gene TRBJ2-7 matches the end of the DNA better, so the J call may be wrong. Germline CDR1 reads MNHEY; CDR2 reads SMNVEV (reference sequence). The CDR3 sequence is 14 residues long.